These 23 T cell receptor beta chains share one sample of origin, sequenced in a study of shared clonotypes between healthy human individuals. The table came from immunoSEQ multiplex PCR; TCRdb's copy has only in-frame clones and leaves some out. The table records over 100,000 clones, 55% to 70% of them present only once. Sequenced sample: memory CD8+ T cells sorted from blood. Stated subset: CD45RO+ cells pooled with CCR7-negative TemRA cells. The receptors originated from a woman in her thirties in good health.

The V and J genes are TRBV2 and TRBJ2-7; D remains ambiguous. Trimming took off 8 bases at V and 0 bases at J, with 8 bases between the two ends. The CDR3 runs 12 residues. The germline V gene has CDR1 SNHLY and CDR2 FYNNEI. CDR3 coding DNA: TGTGCCAGCTGGGCCAGCTCCTACGAGCAGTACTTC. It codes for CASWASSYEQYF.

CDR3 in amino acids: CASRDRGYGTDTQYF. Here the CDR3 DNA reads TGCGCCAGCAGGGACAGGGGTTATGGCACAGATACGCAGTATTTT. The chain combines TRBV5-1 with TRBJ2-3; 9 bases match TRBD1. This CDR3 has 15 amino acids. Germline V gene sequence: CDR1 SGHRS, CDR2 YFSETQ. The junction had 5 bases not matched to a gene; V was cut back by 5 bases and J by 1 base.

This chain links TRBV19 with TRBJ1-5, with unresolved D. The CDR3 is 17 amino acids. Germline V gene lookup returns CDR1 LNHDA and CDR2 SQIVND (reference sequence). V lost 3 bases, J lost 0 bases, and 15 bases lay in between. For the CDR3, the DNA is TGTGCCAGTAGTATGGGAGTAACCGGCTATAGCAATCAGCCCCAGCATTTT. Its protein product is CASSMGVTGYSNQPQHF.

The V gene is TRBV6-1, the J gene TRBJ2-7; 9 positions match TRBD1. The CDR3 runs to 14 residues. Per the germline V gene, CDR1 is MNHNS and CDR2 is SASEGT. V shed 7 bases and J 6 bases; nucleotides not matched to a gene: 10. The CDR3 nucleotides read TGTGCCAGCACCGTCGACAGGGGGATCGGCGAGCAGTACTTC. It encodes CASTVDRGIGEQYF.

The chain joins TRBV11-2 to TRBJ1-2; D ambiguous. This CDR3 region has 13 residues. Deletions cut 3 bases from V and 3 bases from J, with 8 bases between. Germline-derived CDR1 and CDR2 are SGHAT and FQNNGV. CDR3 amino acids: CASSFAGDYGYTF. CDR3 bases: TGTGCCAGCAGCTTTGCCGGGGACTATGGCTACACCTTC.

CDR3: CASSLTTLGYEQYF. CDR3 sequence (DNA): TGTGCCAGCAGCCTTACTACCTTGGGCTACGAGCAGTACTTC. V usage is TRBV28 and J usage is TRBJ2-7, with D hard to call. The germline V gene encodes CDR1 MDHEN and CDR2 SYDVKM. The CDR3 is 14 residues long. V gave up 6 bases and J gave up 3 bases, with 15 bases separating them.

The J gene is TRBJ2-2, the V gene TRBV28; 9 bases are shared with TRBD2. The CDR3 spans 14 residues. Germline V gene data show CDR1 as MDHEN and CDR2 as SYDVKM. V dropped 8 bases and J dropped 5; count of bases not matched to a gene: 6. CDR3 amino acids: CASRSGRITGELFF. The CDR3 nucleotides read TGTGCCAGCCGTAGCGGGAGAATAACCGGGGAGCTGTTTTTT.

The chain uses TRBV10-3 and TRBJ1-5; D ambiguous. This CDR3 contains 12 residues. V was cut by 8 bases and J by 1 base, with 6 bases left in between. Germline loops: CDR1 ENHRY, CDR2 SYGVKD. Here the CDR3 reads CAIGRSNQPQHF. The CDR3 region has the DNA TGTGCCATCGGGAGGAGCAATCAGCCCCAGCATTTT.

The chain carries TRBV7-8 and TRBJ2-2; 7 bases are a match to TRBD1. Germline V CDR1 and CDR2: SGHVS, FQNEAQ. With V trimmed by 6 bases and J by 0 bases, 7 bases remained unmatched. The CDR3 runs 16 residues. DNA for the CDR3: TGTGCCAGCAGGGAACAGGGGCTCGCGAACACCGGGGAGCTGTTTTTT. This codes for CASREQGLANTGELFF.

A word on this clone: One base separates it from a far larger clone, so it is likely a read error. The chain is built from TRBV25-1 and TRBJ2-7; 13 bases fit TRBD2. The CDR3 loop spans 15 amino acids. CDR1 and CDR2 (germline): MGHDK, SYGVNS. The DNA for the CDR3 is TGTGTCAGCAGTGAGACTAGCGGGAGGAGGAACGAGCAGTACTTC. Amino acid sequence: CVSSETSGRRNEQYF.

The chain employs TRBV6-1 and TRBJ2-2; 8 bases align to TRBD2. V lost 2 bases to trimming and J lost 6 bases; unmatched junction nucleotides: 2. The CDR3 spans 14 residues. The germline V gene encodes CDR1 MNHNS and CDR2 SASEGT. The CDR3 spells CASSEILAAGELFF. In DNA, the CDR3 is TGTGCCAGCAGTGAAATACTAGCGGCCGGGGAGCTGTTTTTT.

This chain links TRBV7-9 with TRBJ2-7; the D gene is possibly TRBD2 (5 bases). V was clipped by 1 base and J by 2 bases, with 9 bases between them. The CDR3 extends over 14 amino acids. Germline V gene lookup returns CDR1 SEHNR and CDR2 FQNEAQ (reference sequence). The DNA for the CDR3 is TGTGCCAGCAGCTTAGGGCGGGCCCCCTACGAGCAGTACTTC. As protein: CASSLGRAPYEQYF.

CDR3 residues: CASTPKTGLFAEAFF. The CDR3, as DNA: TGTGCCAGCACCCCGAAGACAGGGTTATTCGCTGAAGCTTTCTTT. The rearrangement uses TRBV2 and TRBJ1-1; TRBD1 matches 7 bases. The CDR3 totals 15 residues. Trimming at V came to 7 bases and at J to 6 bases, leaving 14 bases not matched to a gene. Germline V CDR1 and CDR2: SNHLY, FYNNEI.

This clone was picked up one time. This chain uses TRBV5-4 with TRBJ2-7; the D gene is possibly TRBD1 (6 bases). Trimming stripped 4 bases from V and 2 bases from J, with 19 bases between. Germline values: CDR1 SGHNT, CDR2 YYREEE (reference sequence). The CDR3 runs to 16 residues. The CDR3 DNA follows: TGTGCCAGCAGCGGACCCCGGACAGCCATCCCCTACGAGCAGTACTTC. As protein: CASSGPRTAIPYEQYF.

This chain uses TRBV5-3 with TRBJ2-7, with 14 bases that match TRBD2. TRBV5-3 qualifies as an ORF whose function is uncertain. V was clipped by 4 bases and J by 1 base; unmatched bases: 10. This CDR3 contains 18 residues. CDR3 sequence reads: CARSQTSGRACDSYEQYF. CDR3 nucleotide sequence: TGTGCCAGAAGCCAGACTAGCGGGAGGGCCTGTGATTCCTACGAGCAGTACTTC.

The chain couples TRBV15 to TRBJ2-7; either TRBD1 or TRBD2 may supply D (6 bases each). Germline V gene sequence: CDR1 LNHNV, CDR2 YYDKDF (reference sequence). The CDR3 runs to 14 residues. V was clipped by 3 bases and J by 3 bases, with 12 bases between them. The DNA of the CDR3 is TGTGCCACCAGCAGGAGGGGGGACGGCTACGAGCAGTACTTC. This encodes CATSRRGDGYEQYF.

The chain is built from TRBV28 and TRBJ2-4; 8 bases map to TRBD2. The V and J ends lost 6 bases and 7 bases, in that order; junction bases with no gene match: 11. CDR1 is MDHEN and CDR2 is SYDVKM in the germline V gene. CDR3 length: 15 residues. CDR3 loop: CASSQRLAGSNIQYF. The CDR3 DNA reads TGTGCCAGCAGCCAGAGGTTAGCGGGATCGAACATTCAGTACTTC.

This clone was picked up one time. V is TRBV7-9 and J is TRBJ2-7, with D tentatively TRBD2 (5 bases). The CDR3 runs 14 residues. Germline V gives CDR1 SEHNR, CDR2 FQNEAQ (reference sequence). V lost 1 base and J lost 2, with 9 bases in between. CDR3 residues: CASSLGDGTYEQYF. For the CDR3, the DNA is TGTGCCAGCAGCTTAGGTGACGGGACCTACGAGCAGTACTTC.

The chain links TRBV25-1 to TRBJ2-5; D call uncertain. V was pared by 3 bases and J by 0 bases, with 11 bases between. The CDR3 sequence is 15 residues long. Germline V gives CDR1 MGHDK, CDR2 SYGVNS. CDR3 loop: CASSDDVTYQETQYF. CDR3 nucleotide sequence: TGTGCCAGCAGTGACGACGTAACGTACCAAGAGACCCAGTACTTC.

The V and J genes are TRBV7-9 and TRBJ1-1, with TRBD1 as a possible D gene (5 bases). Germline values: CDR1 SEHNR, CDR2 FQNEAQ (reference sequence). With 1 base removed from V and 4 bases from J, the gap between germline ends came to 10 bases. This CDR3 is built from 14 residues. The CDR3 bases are TGTGCCAGCAGCTTAGGGGGGTTTGGCACTGAAGCTTTCTTT. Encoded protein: CASSLGGFGTEAFF. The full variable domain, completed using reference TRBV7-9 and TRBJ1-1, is DTGVSQNPRHKITKRGQNVTFRCDPISEHNRLYWYRQTLGQGPEFLTYFQNEAQLEKSRLLSDRFSAERPKGSFSTLEIQRTEQGDSAMYLCASSLGGFGTEAFFGQGTRLTVV.

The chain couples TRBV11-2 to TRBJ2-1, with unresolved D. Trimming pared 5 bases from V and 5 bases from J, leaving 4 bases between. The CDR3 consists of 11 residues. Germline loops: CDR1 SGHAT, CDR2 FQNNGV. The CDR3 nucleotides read TGTGCCAGCAGCAAACACAATGAGCAGTTCTTC. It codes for CASSKHNEQFF. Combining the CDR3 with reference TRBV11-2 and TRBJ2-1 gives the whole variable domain EAGVAQSPRYKIIEKRQSVAFWCNPISGHATLYWYQQILGQGPKLLIQFQNNGVVDDSQLPKDRFSAERLKGVDSTLKIQPAKLEDSAVYLCASSKHNEQFFGPGTRLTVL.

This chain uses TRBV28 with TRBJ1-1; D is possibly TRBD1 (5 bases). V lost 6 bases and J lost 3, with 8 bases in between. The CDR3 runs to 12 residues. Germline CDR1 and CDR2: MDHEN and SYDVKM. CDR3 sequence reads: CASRGGDTEAFF. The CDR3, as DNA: TGTGCCAGCAGGGGGGGTGACACTGAAGCTTTCTTT.

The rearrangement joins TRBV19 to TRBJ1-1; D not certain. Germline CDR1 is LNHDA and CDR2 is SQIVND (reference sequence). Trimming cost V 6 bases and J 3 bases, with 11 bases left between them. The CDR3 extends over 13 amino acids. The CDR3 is CASRRNLDTEAFF. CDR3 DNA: TGTGCCAGTAGGAGGAATTTGGACACTGAAGCTTTCTTT.